This T cell receptor (beta chain) appears in the sequencing data of a study of neoadjuvant anti-PD-1 for oral cavity cancer. The overall study: Non-progressing patients received a fourth nivolumab dose near day 43, then surgery on days 50-56.

Germline loops: CDR1 PRHDT, CDR2 FYEKMQ (reference sequence). The CDR3 has 17 residues. Points on this clone: A read error may account for a junction end that differs from germline.

Using immunoSEQ multiplex PCR, the repertoire was profiled, and TCRdb retains in-frame clones only, with some absent. In the table there are over 10,000 clones, 57% of which are singletons. This chain uses TRBV13 with TRBJ2-3, with 10 bases fitting TRBD1. The TCR originated in a person aged 40 to 85 with oral cavity squamous cell carcinoma. Sequenced here: tumor tissue, sampled before nivolumab (anti-PD-1) treatment. The CDR3 DNA follows: TGTGCCAGCAGCCTACGGTGGGGGGACAGGGGCACCGATACGCAGTATTTT. As protein: CASSLRWGDRGTDTQYF.